This T cell receptor beta chain came from a study of T cells after yellow fever vaccination. Study in general: Fractions containing few cells were prepared with SMART-Seq v4 Ultra Low Input.

Study-wide results and caveats: Primary-vaccination clones mostly resurfaced post-booster (about 95% CD4, more than 85% CD8). A limited proportion of clonotypes was detected within both the CD4 and CD8 compartments. Sorted repertoires could include abundant contaminating clonotypes from bulk cells.

TCRdb used MiXCR to reprocess the 5' RACE reads, holding one entry per CDR3 protein. The profile shows around 610,000 distinct CDR3 sequences, roughly 13% of them singletons. The germline gives CDR1 MNHEY, CDR2 SVGEGT. CDR3 length: 15 residues. V dropped 6 bases and J dropped 2 bases, with 16 bases sitting between them. In its sample, this clonotype was seen a few times. Its antigen is not identified. The sequence derives from a man aged 25-40 years who received the YFV17D yellow fever vaccine. This material consisted of PBMCs, taken on the day of the yellow fever booster vaccination. The chain carries TRBV6-2 or TRBV6-3 and TRBJ1-2; D might be TRBD1 (6 bases). CDR3 amino acids: CASSGTFGGNYGYTF. The CDR3 DNA follows: TGTGCCAGCAGCGGGACCTTCGGGGGCAACTATGGCTACACCTTC.